Here is one TCR beta chain with its context. Its antigen remains unknown. One end of the junction varies from germline; a read error may be responsible. This entry is derived from a study of T cell clonotyping in hematopoietic cell transplantation. General observations from the study: Pathologically expanded recipient clonotypes increased progressively from day 30 to day 180 as diversity fell.

Recipient blood drawn about 28 days pretransplant and days 30, 100, 180 after. Libraries were prepared by immunoSEQ multiplex PCR; TCRdb keeps only in-frame clonotypes and omits some of them. The table lists over 5,000 clones, approximately 72% of them singletons. The CDR3 length is 17 residues. CDR1 is SGHNT and CDR2 is YYREEE in the germline V gene (reference sequence). The sequenced sample was PBMCs, obtained 100 days after allogeneic stem cell transplant. The TCR sequence derives from a female patient in her forties or fifties who had an allogeneic stem cell transplant, so the T cells may come from the graft donor. Some clones in this sample may be carry-over from other donors' samples. The chain uses TRBV5-4 and TRBJ2-5; 7 bases map to TRBD2. CDR3 bases: TGTGCCAGCAGTTTGGACCCTCGAACGGGAGGTCGGGAGACCCAGTACTTC. Amino acid sequence: CASSLDPRTGGRETQYF. The full variable domain, in which reference TRBV5-4 and TRBJ2-5 provide the parts outside the CDR3, is ETGVTQSPTHLIKTRGQQVTLRCSSQSGHNTVSWYQQALGQGPQFIFQYYREEENGRGNFPPRFSGLQFPNYSSELNVNALELDDSALYLCASSLDPRTGGRETQYFGPGTRLLVL.